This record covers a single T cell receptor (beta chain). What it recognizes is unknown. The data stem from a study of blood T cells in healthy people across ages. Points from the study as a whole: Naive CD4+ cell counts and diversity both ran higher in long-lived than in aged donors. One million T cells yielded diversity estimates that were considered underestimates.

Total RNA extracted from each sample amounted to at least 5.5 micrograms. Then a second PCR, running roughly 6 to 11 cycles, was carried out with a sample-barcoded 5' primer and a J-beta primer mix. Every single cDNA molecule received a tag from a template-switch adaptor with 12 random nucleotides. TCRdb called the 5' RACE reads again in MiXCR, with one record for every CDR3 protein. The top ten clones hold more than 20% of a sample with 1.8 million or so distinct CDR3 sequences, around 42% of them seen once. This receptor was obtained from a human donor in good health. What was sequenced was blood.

The CDR3 loop reads CASSYSKGGWEQYF. CDR3 DNA: TGTGCCAGCAGTTACTCGAAAGGGGGCTGGGAGCAGTACTTC. The genes are TRBV6-2 or TRBV6-3 and TRBJ2-5; 7 nucleotides agree with TRBD1. Trimming took 0 bases from V and 11 from J; bases not matched to a gene: 9. The CDR3 runs to 14 residues. The V gene's germline CDR1 is MNHEY and CDR2 SVGEGT.